This T cell receptor beta chain was documented in a study of identical twins. Points from the study as a whole: The study based its conclusions on cross-sectional statistical analysis and did not follow the same donors. With monozygotic twins, out-of-frame TCR alpha sharing exceeded what models estimated.

A remark on this clonotype: Its target is unknown.

Healthy Caucasian donors formed the entire cohort. TCRdb called the 5' RACE reads again in MiXCR, with one record for every CDR3 protein. This table holds some 1,600,000 distinct CDR3 sequences, less than 40% found once. The sample taken for sequencing was cord blood. This sequence originates from a newborn girl in good health.

The CDR3 bases are TGTGCCAGCAGCCCGTACCCAACCCTTACCTACGAGCAGTACTTC. Encoded protein: CASSPYPTLTYEQYF. The rearrangement uses TRBV3-1 and TRBJ2-7; D gene uncertain. This CDR3 has 15 residues. CDR1 LGHDT and CDR2 YNNKEL come from the germline V gene (reference sequence). The V and J ends lost 4 bases and 2 bases respectively, with 15 bases between them.